Listed here are 32 T cell receptor beta chains from one sample, sequenced in a study of blood T cell repertoires in COVID-19 (dated by TCRdb to between 2020 and 2021). Library preparation employed the immunoSEQ multiplex PCR assay. In its TCRdb copy, this immuneACCESS table keeps in-frame sequences only and misses some clones. Where compared with another copy, unresolved V genes explain less than half of these, and the others have no known cause. This sample is represented by about 76,000 clones; about 88% of them were singletons. The ten most abundant clones make up approximately 9% of the sample. Sequenced input: peripheral blood. These receptors came from a human donor in a cohort sampled during active COVID-19.

This clone occurred once. J is TRBJ2-7 and V is TRBV5-4; no definite D call. The CDR3 covers 12 residues. The germline CDR1 and CDR2 sequences are SGHNT and YYREEE (reference sequence). Trimming cost V 2 bases and J 2 bases, with 5 bases left between them. CDR3 in amino acids: CASSFNTYEQYF. The CDR3 DNA reads TGTGCCAGCAGCTTCAACACCTACGAGCAGTACTTC.

The rearrangement uses TRBV7-8 and TRBJ1-1, with D hard to call. With 2 bases removed from V and 0 bases from J, the gap between germline ends came to 19 bases. This CDR3 comprises 18 residues. Germline CDR1 and CDR2: SGHVS and FQNEAQ. As DNA, the CDR3 is TGTGCCAGCAGCTTACGGTCACAGTCGAATTTAATGAACACTGAAGCTTTCTTT. It specifies CASSLRSQSNLMNTEAFF. The full variable domain, completed using reference TRBV7-8 and TRBJ1-1, is GAGVSQSPRYKVAKRGQDVALRCDPISGHVSLFWYQQALGQGPEFLTYFQNEAQLDKSGLPSDRFFAERPEGSVSTLKIQRTQQEDSAVYLCASSLRSQSNLMNTEAFFGQGTRLTVV.

CDR3 loop: CASSFAGNNEQFF. The CDR3 coding sequence is TGTGCCAGCAGCTTCGCGGGAAATAATGAGCAGTTCTTC. The V call is TRBV7-2, the J call TRBJ2-1; TRBD2 is a possible D gene (6 bases). The ends were cut back, 3 bases at V and 7 bases at J, with 10 bases in the middle. The CDR3 covers 13 residues. Germline V lookup: CDR1 SGHTA, CDR2 FQGNSA.

The V call is TRBV10-1, the J call TRBJ2-2, with TRBD1 matching 8 bases. This CDR3 is built from 17 residues. After removal of 5 bases from V and 7 bases from J, the junction contained 15 bases not matched to a gene. The V gene's germline CDR1 is WNHNN and CDR2 SYGVQD (reference sequence). The CDR3 is CASSRFSQGAHGGELFF. CDR3 nucleotides: TGCGCCAGCAGTCGATTTTCGCAGGGGGCGCATGGCGGGGAGCTGTTTTTT.

This chain joins TRBV11-2 and TRBJ2-1, with a tentative D call TRBD2 (5 bases). CDR3 size: 16 residues. CDR1 and CDR2 (germline): SGHAT, FQNNGV. V lost 5 bases to trimming and J lost 5 bases, with 19 bases between them. The CDR3 DNA sequence: TGTGCCAGCAGCCCCAGGACTGGACTCAACCACAATGAGCAGTTCTTC. This translates into CASSPRTGLNHNEQFF.

The DNA for the CDR3 is TGCGCCAGCAGCCAAGAGACAGGGGGCTCTGGAAACACCATATATTTT. Translation gives CASSQETGGSGNTIYF. The V gene is TRBV4-3, the J gene TRBJ1-3, with 9 bases identical to TRBD1. V trimming: 0 bases; J trimming: 0 bases; junction bases outside the gene matches: 0. The CDR3 has 16 residues. Germline CDR1 reads LGHNA; CDR2 reads YSLEER.

The chain couples TRBV10-3 to TRBJ1-1, with D tentatively TRBD1 (6 bases). CDR3 length: 13 amino acids. Germline values: CDR1 ENHRY, CDR2 SYGVKD. V lost 6 bases, J lost 7 bases, and 15 bases lay in between. In DNA form, the CDR3 reads TGTGCCATCAGACCACAGGGTGGTAATGAAGCTTTCTTT. This sequence encodes CAIRPQGGNEAFF.

This clone was detected once. The gene calls are TRBV11-2 and TRBJ2-2; possible D gene TRBD1, 5 bases. CDR1 SGHAT and CDR2 FQNNGV come from the germline V gene. The CDR3 is made up of 15 amino acids. The V gene lost 2 bases and the J gene lost 1 base, with 8 bases spanning the gap. DNA for the CDR3: TGTGCCAGCAGCTTATACGGACAGAACACCGGGGAGCTGTTTTTT. Translated: CASSLYGQNTGELFF.

The chain uses TRBV2 and TRBJ1-2, with D perhaps matching TRBD1 (5 bases). In germline, CDR1 is SNHLY, CDR2 FYNNEI. V was cut by 1 base and J by 1 base, with 7 bases left in between. This CDR3 has 14 residues. CDR3 DNA: TGTGCCAGCAGTGAAGAGGGGTTTAACTATGGCTACACCTTC. This gives the protein CASSEEGFNYGYTF.

The J gene is TRBJ1-1, the V gene TRBV5-1; D not certain. Germline CDR1 and CDR2: SGHRS and YFSETQ. This CDR3 has 13 amino acids. The V end lost 5 bases, the J end lost 8 bases, and 16 bases lay between the germline ends. The CDR3 spells CASSRDTLQEAFF. The CDR3 DNA reads TGCGCCAGCAGTCGCGACACCCTACAGGAAGCTTTCTTT.

The chain employs TRBV28 and TRBJ2-5; D is possibly TRBD2 (6 bases). From germline, CDR1 is MDHEN and CDR2 SYDVKM. The CDR3 totals 14 residues. Trimming cost V 6 bases and J 5 bases, with 16 bases left between them. The CDR3 bases are TGTGCCAGCAGACCGGGCGGCGGGAAGGAGACCCAGTACTTC. Its translation is CASRPGGGKETQYF.

The rearrangement links TRBV4-2 to TRBJ2-2; TRBD1 aligns across 9 bases. The germline CDR1 and CDR2 sequences are LGHNA and YNFKEQ. Germline trimming cut 1 base from V and 6 bases from J; bases unmatched to any gene: 3. CDR3 length equals 15 residues. The CDR3 region is CASSQGDRVSGELFF. In DNA, the CDR3 is TGTGCCAGCAGCCAAGGGGACAGGGTATCCGGGGAGCTGTTTTTT.

This chain uses TRBV6-5 with TRBJ2-7, with TRBD1 matching over 9 bases. From germline, CDR1 is MNHEY and CDR2 SVGAGI. The CDR3 extends over 14 amino acids. V lost 7 bases and J lost 4; bases outside the gene matches: 8. CDR3 in DNA: TGTGCCAGCACTCCAGGGGACAGGGCTTACGAGCAGTACTTC. Translation gives CASTPGDRAYEQYF.

V and J are TRBV21-1 and TRBJ2-6; the table's D call TRBD1 went unverified against the DNA. TRBV21-1 is tagged as a pseudogene. The CDR3 has 18 amino acids. In nucleotides, the CDR3 is TGTGCCAGCAGCAAAGTCGGGACAGGGAAGTCTGGGGCCAACGTCCTGACTTTC. It encodes CASSKVGTGKSGANVLTF.

The V and J genes are TRBV6-4 and TRBJ2-1, with D possibly TRBD2 on 6 matching bases. The V and J ends lost 2 bases and 0 bases respectively, with 14 bases between them. This CDR3 region has 17 residues. Germline-derived CDR1 and CDR2 are MRHNA and SNTAGT. This chain's CDR3 is CASSDGSGGSSYNEQFF. The DNA for the CDR3 is TGTGCCAGCAGTGACGGTAGCGGCGGTAGCTCCTACAATGAGCAGTTCTTC.

The count of this clone is one. The chain recombines TRBV4-3 with TRBJ2-3; 8 bases line up with TRBD2. Trimming at V came to 0 bases and at J to 1 base, leaving 3 bases not matched to a gene. This CDR3 is built from 16 residues. Germline V gives CDR1 LGHNA, CDR2 YSLEER. Written as DNA, the CDR3 is TGCGCCAGCAGCCAAGAGCCAGCGGGAGGCACAGATACGCAGTATTTT. Protein: CASSQEPAGGTDTQYF.

J is TRBJ1-6 and V is TRBV7-2; TRBD1 matches at 8 bases. Germline lookup yields CDR1 SGHTA and CDR2 FQGNSA. The CDR3 spans 16 residues. The ends lost 3 bases at V and 8 bases at J; junction bases unmatched: 9. In DNA, the CDR3 is TGTGCCAGCAGCTTGAGGACAGGGAGCTTCGATTCACCCCTCCACTTT. Translation: CASSLRTGSFDSPLHF.

The V and J genes are TRBV30 and TRBJ1-3; D remains ambiguous. This CDR3 is built from 13 residues. Germline CDR1 GTSNPN, CDR2 SVGIG (reference sequence). V lost 5 bases and J 3 bases, leaving 11 bases between the germline ends. In DNA, the CDR3 is TGTGCCTGGGGTCAAAATTTTGGAAACACCATATATTTT. Translating gives CAWGQNFGNTIYF. Drawing the rest from reference TRBV30 and TRBJ1-3, the complete variable domain is SQTIHQWPATLVQPVGSPLSLECTVEGTSNPNLYWYRQAAGRGLQLLFYSVGIGQISSEVPQNLSASRPQDRQFILSSKKLLLSDSGFYLCAWGQNFGNTIYFGEGSWLTVV.

The J gene is TRBJ1-5, the V gene TRBV19; D call uncertain. The ends were cut back, 4 bases at V and 1 base at J, with 8 bases in the middle. Germline V gives CDR1 LNHDA, CDR2 SQIVND (reference sequence). This CDR3 is 14 amino acids long. CDR3 residues: CASSRGESNQPQHF. CDR3 DNA sequence: TGTGCCAGTAGTAGAGGAGAGAGCAATCAGCCCCAGCATTTT.

This clone showed up just a few times. This rearrangement joins TRBV6-5 to TRBJ1-6; D is ambiguous. The CDR3 is 13 residues long. Germline loops: CDR1 MNHEY, CDR2 SVGAGI. The germline V and J ends were trimmed by 6 bases and 4 bases, with 7 bases remaining between them. The CDR3 loop is CASRRSYNSPLHF. DNA for the CDR3: TGTGCCAGCAGACGGTCATATAATTCACCCCTCCACTTT.

The rearrangement joins TRBV5-8 to TRBJ1-2, with TRBD1 as a possible D gene (6 bases). Trimming removed 1 base from V and 2 bases from J, with 18 bases in between. Germline assignment: CDR1 SGHTS and CDR2 YDEGEE. The CDR3 consists of 17 residues. In DNA form, the CDR3 reads TGTGCCAGCAGCTTGAACCTGGGGGCGACCCGGAACTATGGCTACACCTTC. Its protein is CASSLNLGATRNYGYTF.

The chain couples TRBV5-1 to TRBJ1-1, with TRBD1 as a possible D gene (6 bases). This CDR3 is built from 13 residues. Trimming removed 0 bases at V and 8 bases at J, with 11 bases between. Germline lookup yields CDR1 SGHRS and CDR2 YFSETQ. The CDR3 coding sequence is TGCGCCAGCAGCTTGGGGGCGGGGGGCGAAGCTTTCTTT. Encoded protein: CASSLGAGGEAFF.

V usage is TRBV7-6 and J usage is TRBJ2-5, with 7 bases aligning to TRBD2. J gave up 2 bases and V 1 base, and 7 bases lay outside the gene matches. CDR1 and CDR2 from the germline V gene are SGHVS and FNYEAQ. The CDR3 extends over 16 amino acids. The CDR3 loop is CASSLGGGTTQETQYF. The DNA for the CDR3 is TGTGCCAGCAGCTTAGGGGGAGGGACCACTCAAGAGACCCAGTACTTC. The complete variable domain, with remaining parts taken from reference TRBV7-6 and TRBJ2-5, reads GAGVSQSPRYKVTKRGQDVALRCDPISGHVSLYWYRQALGQGPEFLTYFNYEAQQDKSGLPNDRFSAERPEGSISTLTIQRTEQRDSAMYRCASSLGGGTTQETQYFGPGTRLLVL.

The V gene is TRBV5-1, the J gene TRBJ2-2; TRBD1 aligns across 10 bases. The CDR3 consists of 16 residues. Germline CDR1 SGHRS, CDR2 YFSETQ. Unmatched junction bases numbered 7, after V lost 4 bases and J lost 4 bases. The CDR3 sequence is CASSVSGTGATGELFF. Written as DNA, the CDR3 is TGCGCCAGCAGCGTCTCCGGGACAGGGGCCACCGGGGAGCTGTTTTTT.

V gene TRBV18 combines with J gene TRBJ1-2, with TRBD1 matching over 10 bases. V trimming: 2 bases; J trimming: 3 bases; junction bases outside the gene matches: 0. The CDR3 runs 14 residues. Germline values: CDR1 KGHSH, CDR2 LQKENI. In DNA form, the CDR3 reads TGTGCCAGCTCACCAGGACAGGGGGACTATGGCTACACCTTC. This translates into CASSPGQGDYGYTF.

V is TRBV21-1 and J is TRBJ2-7; TRBD1 reflects the table's D call only, with no check against the DNA. TRBV21-1 is termed a pseudogene. This CDR3 region has 10 residues. The CDR3 is CASTHYEQYF. Here the CDR3 DNA reads TGTGCCAGCACACACTACGAGCAGTACTTC.

CDR3 residues: CASSLTTGERTGELFF. The CDR3, as DNA: TGTGCCAGCAGCTTAACCACAGGGGAGCGGACCGGGGAGCTGTTTTTT. The genes are TRBV7-3 and TRBJ2-2, with 7 bases fitting TRBD1. The CDR3 totals 16 residues. CDR1 SGHTA and CDR2 FQGTGA come from the germline V gene. V gave up 0 bases and J gave up 5 bases; unmatched junction bases: 6. The full variable domain, with the rest looked up from reference TRBV7-3 and TRBJ2-2, is GAGVSQTPSNKVTEKGKYVELRCDPISGHTALYWYRQSLGQGPEFLIYFQGTGAADDSGLPNDRFFAVRPEGSVSTLKIQRTERGDSAVYLCASSLTTGERTGELFFGEGSRLTVL.

In its sample, this clone was seen a few times. This chain joins TRBV6-5 and TRBJ1-5; TRBD1 matches at 7 bases. The V segment lost 7 bases and the J segment 0 bases; nucleotides outside the gene matches: 6. Germline values: CDR1 MNHEY, CDR2 SVGAGI. This CDR3 spans 15 amino acids. The CDR3 is CASTSQGNSNQPQHF. The CDR3 bases are TGTGCCAGCACCTCACAGGGGAATAGCAATCAGCCCCAGCATTTT.

V and J are TRBV20-1 and TRBJ1-2; TRBD1 agrees at 7 bases. The CDR3 is made up of 11 amino acids. The germline V gene encodes CDR1 DFQATT and CDR2 SNEGSKA (reference sequence). Trimming at V came to 7 bases and at J to 8 bases, leaving 7 bases not matched to a gene. The CDR3 DNA sequence: TGCAGTGGCGACAGGGACAGCGGCTACACCTTC. Its translation is CSGDRDSGYTF.

The J gene is TRBJ1-4, the V gene TRBV6-1; unclear D gene. The CDR3 loop spans 13 amino acids. Trimming left V 3 bases short and J 8 bases short, with 10 bases between. The germline V gene has CDR1 MNHNS and CDR2 SASEGT. Written as DNA, the CDR3 is TGTGCCAGCAGTGATCCGCCGCGCGAAAAACTGTTTTTT. Its translation is CASSDPPREKLFF.

With regard to this clone: At one of its ends the junction is not consistent with the germline gene, which may arise from a read error. CDR3 bases: TGTGCTAGCAGCTTAGATGCGGGGAAGACCCAGTACTTC. Residues: CASSLDAGKTQYF. The chain is built from TRBV7-7 and TRBJ2-5, with a tentative D call TRBD2 (6 bases). Germline values: CDR1 SSHAT, CDR2 FNYEAQ (reference sequence). This CDR3 region has 13 residues.

This chain uses TRBV4-2 with TRBJ2-7, with 7 nucleotides matching TRBD1. This CDR3 is 17 amino acids long. CDR1 is LGHNA and CDR2 is YNFKEQ in the germline V gene. The junction had 11 bases not matched to a gene; V was cut back by 0 bases and J by 3 bases. The CDR3 protein is CASSQERLKAGGYEQYF. CDR3 DNA sequence: TGTGCCAGCAGCCAAGAGCGGTTGAAGGCAGGGGGCTACGAGCAGTACTTC.